These 22 T cell receptor beta chains came from one sample sequenced in a study of molecular identifiers for immune sequencing clone quantification. Each CDR3 protein gets one entry after TCRdb re-called the PCR reads with MiXCR. The sample lists a few hundred thousand distinct CDR3 sequences; about a fifth were seen once. Sequenced sample: naive CD8+ T cells from blood, with Jurkat cell RNA spiked in. Regarding subset: FACS-sorted CD8+CD4-CCR7+CD45RA+ naive T cells. Source of these receptors: a human donor in good health. Some libraries in this study had Jurkat cell RNA spiked in.

This clonotype was detected a few times. The CDR3 sequence: CASSLVQGADGYTF. DNA of the CDR3: TGTGCCAGCAGCTTGGTCCAGGGGGCAGATGGCTACACCTTC. The gene calls are TRBV5-4 and TRBJ1-2; 8 positions agree with TRBD1. Germline trimming cut 0 bases from V and 6 bases from J; bases unmatched to any gene: 4. The CDR3 has 14 residues. The germline CDR1 and CDR2 sequences are SGHNT and YYREEE (reference sequence).

The sample holds many counts of this clonotype. The chain combines TRBV28 with TRBJ2-3, with TRBD1 matching over 8 bases. Per the germline V gene, CDR1 is MDHEN and CDR2 is SYDVKM. This CDR3 region has 16 residues. J gave up 1 base and V 5 bases, and 8 bases lay outside the gene matches. CDR3 nucleotide sequence: TGTGCCAGCAGTCGGGACAGGTTATCGGGCACAGATACGCAGTATTTT. This translates into CASSRDRLSGTDTQYF.

This clonotype was found a few times. This chain connects TRBV11-2 to TRBJ2-3; the match to TRBD2 covers 10 bases. The V gene's germline CDR1 is SGHAT and CDR2 FQNNGV. V lost 5 bases, J lost 3 bases, and 17 bases stayed unmatched. The CDR3 runs 19 residues. For the CDR3, the DNA is TGTGCCAGCAGCCTTCCCCTAGCGGGGGCCCTTTTTGGGACAGATACGCAGTATTTT. Translating gives CASSLPLAGALFGTDTQYF.

There are many counts of this clonotype. The V and J genes are TRBV28 and TRBJ2-1; D assignment may be TRBD1 or TRBD2 (5 bases each). Germline values: CDR1 MDHEN, CDR2 SYDVKM. V dropped 6 bases and J dropped 2 bases, with 14 bases sitting between them. The CDR3 sequence is 15 residues long. The DNA for the CDR3 is TGTGCCAGCAGCCTCCGGGACCCGGCCTACAATGAGCAGTTCTTC. It encodes CASSLRDPAYNEQFF.

With regard to this clonotype: In this CDR3 the conserved last residue, phenylalanine or tryptophan, is missing, so a read error is likely. This chain joins TRBV27 and TRBJ2-5; D unclear. The germline V gene has CDR1 MNHEY and CDR2 SMNVEV (reference sequence). The CDR3 loop spans 12 amino acids. Trimming removed 5 bases from V and 2 bases from J, with 6 bases in between. This chain's CDR3 is CASSGLQETQYL. CDR3 DNA: TGTGCCAGCAGTGGGCTTCAAGAGACCCAGTACCTC.

This clonotype was counted many times. The chain is built from TRBV5-6 and TRBJ2-3, with TRBD2 matching 7 bases. The CDR3 covers 15 residues. Trimming cost V 4 bases and J 4 bases; bases outside gene matches: 9. From germline, CDR1 is SGHDT and CDR2 YYEEEE. This chain's CDR3 is CASSLILALADTQYF. The DNA of the CDR3 is TGTGCCAGCAGCCTGATACTAGCGCTCGCAGATACGCAGTATTTT.

This clonotype was observed a few times. The chain employs TRBV20-1 and TRBJ1-2; D uncertain. This CDR3 has 14 residues. Trimming took 5 bases from V and 0 from J, leaving 13 bases between them. In germline, CDR1 is DFQATT, CDR2 SNEGSKA (reference sequence). This CDR3 reads CSAVLVGSNYGYTF. The CDR3 nucleotides read TGCAGTGCTGTCCTAGTTGGCTCTAACTATGGCTACACCTTC.

This clonotype has a count of ten or more. The rearrangement joins TRBV25-1 to TRBJ2-4, with a possible D match to TRBD2 (5 bases). This CDR3 is 13 amino acids long. The V end was cut by 7 bases, the J end by 11 bases, with 18 bases between. CDR1 is MGHDK and CDR2 is SYGVNS in the germline V gene. In DNA form, the CDR3 reads TGTGCCAGCAACCTACCCCTGAGGGTGGTTCAGTACTTC. It translates to CASNLPLRVVQYF.

For this clonotype: The junction and the germline gene differ at one end; a read error may be behind it. CDR3 DNA: TGTGCCAGCAGCCGAGGACAGGGGGATTATGAAGAACTGTTTTTT. Translating it yields CASSRGQGDYEELFF. V is TRBV7-6 and J is TRBJ1-4; 10 bases match TRBD1. Germline CDR1 and CDR2: SGHVS and FNYEAQ. CDR3 length equals 15 residues.

This clonotype was seen repeatedly, ten times or more. The chain links TRBV7-6 to TRBJ2-7; D is unresolved. This CDR3 is built from 13 residues. Germline assignment: CDR1 SGHVS and CDR2 FNYEAQ. With 8 bases removed from V and 2 bases from J, the gap between germline ends came to 13 bases. The CDR3 nucleotides are TGTGCCAGCGCTGTGGCACCTGCCTACGAGCAGTACTTC. It is translated as CASAVAPAYEQYF.

Ten or more counts support this clonotype. This chain links TRBV6-2 or TRBV6-3 with TRBJ2-2, with a possible D match to TRBD1 (5 bases). In germline, CDR1 is MNHEY, CDR2 SVGEGT. V lost 5 bases, J lost 3 bases, and 10 bases lay in between. The CDR3 is 14 residues long. CDR3 region: CASSLTDYTGELFF. CDR3 nucleotides: TGTGCCAGCAGTCTGACAGATTACACCGGGGAGCTGTTTTTT.

The rearrangement joins TRBV10-3 to TRBJ2-7, with 10 nucleotides matching TRBD1. The CDR3 has 16 residues. The trim removed 0 bases at V and 2 bases at J, leaving 4 bases unmatched. Per germline, CDR1 ENHRY and CDR2 SYGVKD. CDR3 nucleotide sequence: TGTGCCATCAGTGAGTCGAGAGGGACAGGGGCCTACGAGCAGTACTTC. This gives the protein CAISESRGTGAYEQYF.

This clonotype was picked up many times. The chain has TRBV9 and TRBJ2-2; 8 bases map to TRBD2. Germline CDR1 and CDR2: SGDLS and YYNGEE. V shed 0 bases, J shed 2 bases, and the junction held 9 bases outside the gene matches. The CDR3 sequence is 18 residues long. CDR3 region: CASSVELSGSANTGELFF. The CDR3 region has the DNA TGTGCCAGCAGCGTAGAGCTAAGCGGGAGTGCCAACACCGGGGAGCTGTTTTTT.

Concerning this clonotype itself: One junction end disagrees with the germline gene, perhaps due to a read error. The rearrangement uses TRBV11-3 and TRBJ2-1; unclear D gene. The CDR3 totals 12 residues. The germline gives CDR1 SGHNT, CDR2 YENEEA. The CDR3 region is CAGSSRHNEQFF. CDR3 DNA sequence: TGTGCCGGCAGCTCTAGACACAATGAGCAGTTCTTC.

This clonotype was counted ten times or more. In nucleotides, the CDR3 is TGCAGCGCCGGGGACGAGTTTCGACCGCAGGAGCTGTTTTTT. Protein: CSAGDEFRPQELFF. J is TRBJ2-2 and V is TRBV29-1, with D perhaps being TRBD1 or TRBD2 (5 bases each). Trimming took off 7 bases at V and 10 bases at J, with 22 bases between the two ends. Germline CDR1 and CDR2: SQVTM and ANQGSEA. The length of the CDR3 is 14 residues.

V is TRBV27 and J is TRBJ1-5; D not certain. The CDR3 is 14 amino acids. Trimming removed 6 bases from V and 2 bases from J, with 11 bases in between. Germline CDR1 reads MNHEY; CDR2 reads SMNVEV (reference sequence). The CDR3 spells CASRPPGGNQPQHF. In DNA, the CDR3 is TGTGCCAGCAGGCCACCTGGGGGCAATCAGCCCCAGCATTTT.

On this clonotype: It may be a read error: a sequence one base away is much more abundant. The V call is TRBV21-1, the J call TRBJ2-3; the tabulated D call, TRBD2, remains unverified against the DNA. TRBV21-1 is marked as a pseudogene. The CDR3 covers 17 residues. CDR3 sequence: CASSRLGDYPSTDTQYF. For the CDR3, the DNA is TGTGCCAGCAGCAGACTCGGGGACTATCCTAGCACAGATACGCAGTATTTT.

The CDR3 region is CASTPGRRNQPQHF. The DNA of the CDR3 is TGTGCCAGCACCCCCGGGCGTCGAAATCAGCCCCAGCATTTT. The V call is TRBV6-2 or TRBV6-3, the J call TRBJ1-5, with D uncertain. The CDR3 is made up of 14 amino acids. Trimming took off 7 bases at V and 4 bases at J, with 14 bases between the two ends. Per the germline V gene, CDR1 is MNHEY and CDR2 is SVGEGT.

This chain links TRBV10-3 with TRBJ1-1, with D possibly matching TRBD1 (6 bases). CDR1 and CDR2 from the germline V gene are ENHRY and SYGVKD. This CDR3 is 14 amino acids long. V was clipped by 6 bases and J by 1 base, with 12 bases between them. The CDR3 DNA sequence: TGTGCCATCAGCGCAGGGGCTTCGAACACTGAAGCTTTCTTT. Its translation: CAISAGASNTEAFF.

There are many counts of this clonotype. The chain couples TRBV6-2 or TRBV6-3 to TRBJ1-1; D not certain. CDR3 size: 14 residues. In germline, CDR1 is MNHEY, CDR2 SVGEGT. The V gene lost 2 bases and the J gene lost 8 bases, with 15 bases spanning the gap. The CDR3 reads CASSYISAAIEAFF. In DNA form, the CDR3 reads TGTGCCAGCAGTTACATTTCGGCAGCTATAGAAGCTTTCTTT.

Turning to this clonotype: This likely comes from a read error, as the CDR3 has no conserved phenylalanine or tryptophan at its end. The gene calls are TRBV7-9 and TRBJ2-5; 8 nucleotides align to TRBD1. Germline V lookup: CDR1 SEHNR, CDR2 FQNEAQ (reference sequence). V lost 5 bases, J lost 5 bases, and 7 bases stayed unmatched. The CDR3 is 14 amino acids. This CDR3 reads CASSTSTGAETQYS. CDR3 nucleotide sequence: TGTGCCAGCAGCACCTCGACAGGGGCGGAGACCCAGTACTCC.

As regards this clonotype: This CDR3 fails to terminate in the conserved phenylalanine or tryptophan, so it likely reflects a read error. The V call is TRBV7-2, the J call TRBJ1-6; D possibly corresponds to TRBD1 (6 bases). The V gene's germline CDR1 is SGHTA and CDR2 FQGNSA. CDR3 length: 16 amino acids. V was shortened by 5 bases and J by 1 base, with 12 bases between the two germline ends. This CDR3 reads CASSQGTQSYNSPLHS. The CDR3 DNA follows: TGTGCCAGCAGCCAGGGGACGCAATCCTATAATTCACCCCTCCACTCT.